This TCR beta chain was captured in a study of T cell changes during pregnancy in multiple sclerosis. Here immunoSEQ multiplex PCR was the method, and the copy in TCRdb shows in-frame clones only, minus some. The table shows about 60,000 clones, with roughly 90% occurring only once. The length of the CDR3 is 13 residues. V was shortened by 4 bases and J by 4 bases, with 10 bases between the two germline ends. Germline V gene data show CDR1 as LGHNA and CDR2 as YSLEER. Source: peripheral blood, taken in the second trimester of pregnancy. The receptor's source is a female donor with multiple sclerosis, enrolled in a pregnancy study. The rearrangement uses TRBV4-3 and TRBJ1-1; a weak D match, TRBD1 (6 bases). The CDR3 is CASSLLGGTEAFF. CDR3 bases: TGCGCCAGCAGCCTTCTAGGGGGCACTGAAGCTTTCTTT.